This T cell receptor (beta chain) was profiled in a study of T cells expressing NK-cell markers. About the research overall: Beta-chain profiling covered CD3+CD56+NKG2C+, CD3+CD56+NKG2C- and CD3+CD56-NKG2C+ sorted subsets.

Germline loops: CDR1 SGHRS, CDR2 YFSETQ. The CDR3 extends over 13 amino acids. It was by 5'RACE template switching with UMIs that TCR beta cDNA was made. One entry per CDR3 protein, without DNA, is what TCRdb gives after re-calling the 5' RACE reads. This sample contains about 550,000 distinct CDR3 sequences. Broader study findings: CD8+ T cells in 5 or 6 donors included dominant NKG2C+ clonotypes at 1.0-7.0%.

On this clonotype: Its antigen is not known.

Sequencing was carried out using blood T cells: a sorted CD56 or NKG2C T cell subset, CD4+ or CD8+ T cells, or bulk PBMC T cells (not recorded which). The TCR originated in a young man in good health. This sequence joins TRBV5-1 and TRBJ2-2; lacking DNA, the TRBD1 call made by TCRdb goes unchecked. Here the CDR3 reads CASSLGQGGELFF.